This T cell receptor beta chain comes out of a study of T cell repertoires in cytomegalovirus infection. Study background: Through public TCR beta signatures, both CMV infection and matching HLA type were indicated. Study conclusions and caveats: Cumulated frequencies of public TCR beta families served to identify carriers of CMV plus the relevant HLA. The ex vivo response was dominated by HLA-C-restricted CMV-specific TCR beta clonotypes.

The CDR3 covers 17 residues. J lost 2 bases, V lost 4 bases, and 11 bases had no gene match. In germline, CDR1 is LNHDA, CDR2 SQIVND (reference sequence). Ten or more counts support this clonotype. Its antigen is unknown. Via MiXCR, TCRdb re-called the reads, giving one row per CDR3 protein. The profile shows about 46,000 distinct CDR3 sequences, around 20% of them singletons. The TCR was taken from a human donor in good health (CMV status not recorded). Some clones in this sample may be carry-over from other donors' samples. V is TRBV19 and J is TRBJ2-5, with 9 positions matching TRBD2. Sequenced sample: PBMCs, sequenced either directly or after in vitro stimulation (not recorded which). CDR3 sequence (DNA): TGTGCCAGTAGTACCGCCCCTCTAGCGGGGACACAAGAGACCCAGTACTTC. Its translation is CASSTAPLAGTQETQYF.